In its sample, the clone carrying this TCR beta chain was seen many times. The antigen is not known. These data are taken from a study of naive and memory T cell subsets. The germline V gene encodes CDR1 MNHEY and CDR2 SVGEGT. The germline V and J ends were trimmed by 7 bases and 8 bases, with 15 bases remaining between them. The CDR3 runs 13 residues. General observations from the study: In naive cells, over 85% of TCR sequences were seen only once. The power law exponent of TCR abundance differed between naive and memory cells.

Separate alpha and beta amplification began at the second PCR step. An equimolar mix of two oligonucleotides served as the beta constant-region primer for TRBC1 and TRBC2. A single record per CDR3 protein comes from TCRdb applying MiXCR to the UMI-ligation and nested PCR reads. The sample carries approximately 2,800 distinct CDR3 sequences, less than 7.5% recorded once. Sequenced input: effector memory CD8+ T cells from blood. Subset reported: effector memory, CD45RA- CD27-. This chain connects TRBV6-2 or TRBV6-3 to TRBJ2-4; a possible D gene is TRBD2 (5 bases). The receptor comes from a human donor in good health. The CDR3 is CASTTSERDIQYF. CDR3 nucleotides: TGTGCCAGCACTACAAGCGAGAGGGACATTCAGTACTTC.